The 20 T cell receptor beta chains below come from one sample, sequenced in a study of a mutant IDH1 vaccine in newly diagnosed glioma (dated by TCRdb to about 2021). For these TCRs, the target antigens are not known. Libraries were constructed by the immunoSEQ multiplex PCR assay. TCRdb carries this immuneACCESS record with in-frame sequences only. Its versions omit some clonotypes, under half of them owing to an unresolved V gene in the studies checked, with the rest unexplained. Present in this sample are tens of thousands of clones, 89% of which were seen just once. The ten largest account for roughly 0.78% of the sample. The sample's time point, from its label and the paper: week 47, end of study. Each vaccine dose was 300 ug of a 20-mer mutant IDH1 peptide in Montanide, given subcutaneously with topical imiquimod. The sample consisted of PBMCs, taken from a glioma patient whose treatment included an IDH1 peptide vaccine. The source is a woman aged 50 to 65 with glioma.

V usage is TRBV20-1 and J usage is TRBJ2-7; D is uncertain. Germline V gene lookup returns CDR1 DFQATT and CDR2 SNEGSKA (reference sequence). The V and J ends lost 6 bases and 4 bases respectively, with 10 bases between them. The CDR3 loop spans 11 amino acids. The CDR3 loop is CSAKWSYEQYF. In DNA, the CDR3 is TGCAGTGCAAAGTGGAGTTACGAGCAGTACTTC.

This chain connects TRBV11-3 to TRBJ1-1; 7 bases are a match to TRBD1. The V gene's germline CDR1 is SGHNT and CDR2 YENEEA. After removal of 5 bases from V and 5 bases from J, the junction contained 5 bases not matched to a gene. This CDR3 spans 13 amino acids. The CDR3 protein is CASSLGQSTEAFF. The CDR3 DNA is TGTGCCAGCAGCCTGGGACAGTCGACTGAAGCTTTCTTT.

The chain has TRBV6-1 and TRBJ2-1; D tentatively reads TRBD1 or TRBD2 (5 bases each). Germline assignment: CDR1 MNHNS and CDR2 SASEGT. The CDR3 sequence is 16 residues long. Trimming stripped 3 bases from V and 3 bases from J, with 15 bases between. This CDR3 is CASSELAPRGYNEQFF. As DNA, the CDR3 is TGTGCCAGCAGTGAGCTAGCCCCGAGGGGCTACAATGAGCAGTTCTTC.

The CDR3 sequence: CASTSENSYEQYF. The CDR3 region has the DNA TGTGCCTCCACTAGCGAAAACTCCTACGAGCAGTACTTC. The rearrangement links TRBV30 to TRBJ2-7, with TRBD2 matching over 7 bases. V lost 7 bases and J lost 0; bases outside the gene matches: 6. Germline CDR1 and CDR2: GTSNPN and SVGIG (reference sequence). The CDR3 totals 13 residues. Combining the CDR3 with reference TRBV30 and TRBJ2-7 gives the whole variable domain SQTIHQWPATLVQPVGSPLSLECTVEGTSNPNLYWYRQAAGRGLQLLFYSVGIGQISSEVPQNLSASRPQDRQFILSSKKLLLSDSGFYLCASTSENSYEQYFGPGTRLTVT.

This clone was observed once. The CDR3 region is CASRIPPSYEQYF. The CDR3 DNA sequence: TGTGCCAGCAGGATACCACCATCCTACGAGCAGTACTTC. This chain links TRBV2 with TRBJ2-7; D gene unclear. In germline, CDR1 is SNHLY, CDR2 FYNNEI. Trimming took off 6 bases at V and 1 base at J, with 10 bases between the two ends. There are 13 residues in the CDR3.

This clone has a single count. The chain recombines TRBV19 with TRBJ1-5, with 7 bases identical to TRBD1. CDR1 is LNHDA and CDR2 is SQIVND in the germline V gene (reference sequence). After removal of 5 bases from V and 3 bases from J, the junction contained 13 bases not matched to a gene. The CDR3 runs to 17 residues. The chain's CDR3 is CASSPRTGLGFNQPQHF. CDR3 DNA: TGTGCCAGTAGTCCCCGGACAGGACTGGGCTTCAATCAGCCCCAGCATTTT. The full variable domain, its missing parts supplied by reference TRBV19 and TRBJ1-5, is DGGITQSPKYLFRKEGQNVTLSCEQNLNHDAMYWYRQDPGQGLRLIYYSQIVNDFQKGDIAEGYSVSREKKESFPLTVTSAQKNPTAFYLCASSPRTGLGFNQPQHFGDGTRLSIL.

V and J are TRBV4-1 and TRBJ1-5, with 7 bases fitting TRBD1. Trimming at V came to 5 bases and at J to 0 bases, leaving 7 bases not matched to a gene. Germline V gene lookup returns CDR1 MGHRA and CDR2 YSYEKL. The CDR3 extends over 16 amino acids. The CDR3 is CASSAGGVYSNQPQHF. The CDR3 DNA sequence: TGCGCCAGCAGCGCAGGGGGGGTGTATAGCAATCAGCCCCAGCATTTT.

The chain combines TRBV10-3 with TRBJ2-1; TRBD2 agrees at 9 bases. The length of the CDR3 is 21 residues. V lost 6 bases to trimming and J lost 4 bases; unmatched junction nucleotides: 25. The germline V gene has CDR1 ENHRY and CDR2 SYGVKD. Here the CDR3 reads CAISPKPGLAPDEEGYNEQFF. The CDR3 DNA reads TGTGCCATCAGCCCAAAGCCCGGACTAGCGCCCGACGAGGAGGGTTACAATGAGCAGTTCTTC.

CDR3 region: CASSQTPRGTEAFF. The CDR3 DNA reads TGTGCCAGCAGTCAGACCCCCCGTGGCACTGAAGCTTTCTTT. The rearrangement uses TRBV28 and TRBJ1-1; D is unresolved. The CDR3 extends over 14 amino acids. Per germline, CDR1 MDHEN and CDR2 SYDVKM. Trimming cost V 5 bases and J 4 bases, with 14 bases left between them.

V usage is TRBV10-3 and J usage is TRBJ1-1; D is perhaps TRBD1 (5 bases). The CDR3 spans 14 residues. Looked up from germline, CDR1 is ENHRY and CDR2 is SYGVKD. The chain's CDR3 is CASRGRLFGGEAFF. CDR3 coding DNA: TGTGCTTCGAGGGGCAGGCTTTTTGGGGGTGAAGCTTTCTTT.

The genes are TRBV7-9 and TRBJ2-5; D ambiguous. The CDR3 is made up of 13 amino acids. V was shortened by 5 bases and J by 1 base, with 8 bases between the two germline ends. Germline CDR1 SEHNR, CDR2 FQNEAQ (reference sequence). The CDR3 reads CASSQYPQETQYF. Written as DNA, the CDR3 is TGTGCCAGCAGCCAGTACCCCCAAGAGACCCAGTACTTC.

The chain is built from TRBV28 and TRBJ2-7; the match to TRBD1 covers 7 bases. The V gene's germline CDR1 is MDHEN and CDR2 SYDVKM. This CDR3 is 14 amino acids long. J was trimmed by 4 bases and V by 5 bases; bases with no gene match: 8. CDR3 protein: CASSIPGQPYEQYF. The CDR3 DNA sequence: TGTGCCAGCAGTATACCGGGACAGCCATACGAGCAGTACTTC.

Only one count was recorded for this clone. The J gene is TRBJ2-1, the V gene TRBV9; TRBD2 is a possible D gene (6 bases). Trimming pared 0 bases from V and 5 bases from J, leaving 9 bases between. There are 14 residues in the CDR3. Germline CDR1 SGDLS, CDR2 YYNGEE. CDR3 loop: CASSVAGAHNEQFF. The DNA of the CDR3 is TGTGCCAGCAGCGTAGCGGGAGCGCACAATGAGCAGTTCTTC.

This clone came up once. The chain employs TRBV15 and TRBJ2-5, with 8 bases identical to TRBD2. J lost 5 bases, V lost 0 bases, and 5 bases had no gene match. CDR3 length: 15 amino acids. Germline CDR1 reads LNHNV; CDR2 reads YYDKDF (reference sequence). The CDR3 DNA reads as TGTGCCACCAGCAGAGATCTGGCGGGAGGCGAGACCCAGTACTTC. It specifies CATSRDLAGGETQYF. The variable domain in full, completed from reference TRBV15 and TRBJ2-5, reads DAMVIQNPRYQVTQFGKPVTLSCSQTLNHNVMYWYQQKSSQAPKLLFHYYDKDFNNEADTPDNFQSRRPNTSFCFLDIRSPGLGDTAMYLCATSRDLAGGETQYFGPGTRLLVL.

The V and J genes are TRBV9 and TRBJ2-7; weak D call: TRBD1 (6 bases). The CDR3 length is 12 residues. Trimming cost V 3 bases and J 5 bases, with 9 bases left between them. CDR1 is SGDLS and CDR2 is YYNGEE in the germline V gene. For the CDR3, the DNA is TGTGCCAGCAGCGAACAGGGAAACGAGCAGTACTTC. Its protein product is CASSEQGNEQYF.

This sequence joins TRBV5-1 and TRBJ2-3; the match to TRBD2 covers 8 bases. The CDR3 runs to 15 residues. V was pared by 3 bases and J by 0 bases, with 3 bases of the junction left unmatched. Germline V CDR1 and CDR2: SGHRS, YFSETQ. CDR3 in amino acids: CASSWSGSSTDTQYF. CDR3 in DNA: TGCGCCAGCAGCTGGAGCGGGAGCAGCACAGATACGCAGTATTTT.

The chain links TRBV7-2 to TRBJ1-6, with 8 bases that match TRBD1. Germline loops: CDR1 SGHTA, CDR2 FQGNSA. There are 16 residues in the CDR3. J was trimmed by 2 bases and V by 4 bases; bases with no gene match: 4. The CDR3 DNA follows: TGTGCCAGCAGCTCAGGGGGCGCGACCTATAATTCACCCCTCCACTTT. Its translation: CASSSGGATYNSPLHF.

The J gene is TRBJ1-5, the V gene TRBV6-1, with TRBD1 as a possible D gene (5 bases). The germline CDR1 and CDR2 sequences are MNHNS and SASEGT. Trimming removed 6 bases from V and 5 bases from J, with 11 bases in between. The CDR3 runs to 13 residues. CDR3: CASRLDSHQPQHF. The CDR3 nucleotides read TGTGCCAGCAGACTTGACAGTCATCAGCCCCAGCATTTT.

The chain joins TRBV5-3 to TRBJ2-7, with TRBD2 matching over 11 bases. TRBV5-3 is recorded as an ORF, its role being uncertain. Germline trimming cut 7 bases from V and 1 base from J; bases unmatched to any gene: 1. CDR3 length: 13 amino acids. The DNA for the CDR3 is TGTGCCAGAGGGACTAGCGGTTCCTACGAGCAGTACTTC. Encoded protein: CARGTSGSYEQYF.

CDR3 in amino acids: CAWSVGLAPGELFF. As DNA, the CDR3 is TGTGCCTGGAGTGTGGGGTTAGCGCCCGGGGAGCTGTTTTTT. The genes are TRBV30 and TRBJ2-2; a possible D gene is TRBD2 (5 bases). Germline V gene data show CDR1 as GTSNPN and CDR2 as SVGIG (reference sequence). Trimming removed 0 bases at V and 6 bases at J, with 11 bases between. There are 14 residues in the CDR3.